This T cell receptor (beta chain) derives from a study of blood T cell repertoires in COVID-19. Study overall: Acute and convalescent COVID-19 samples came from the United States, Italy and Spain. PBMCs, B-cell-depleted T cells, or T cells were the source of the cDNA or gDNA that made up the material.

In the authors' workflow: Reference gene primer amplification in the assay estimated nucleated cell counts. TCRdb keeps only in-frame clones here, not all; method: immunoSEQ multiplex PCR. The DNA gave D and trimming, while V, J and clone size come from that table. The data contain over 100,000 clones, roughly 85% of them singletons. Trimming took off 2 bases at V and 5 bases at J, with 14 bases between the two ends. Germline V lookup: CDR1 SGHRS, CDR2 YFSETQ. The length of the CDR3 is 15 residues. This chain links TRBV5-1 with TRBJ2-1; weak D call: TRBD2 (6 bases). The origin of this receptor is a man aged 40-49 years with acute or convalescent COVID-19. Sequenced input: peripheral blood. The CDR3 spells CASSFGGTRHNEQFF. As DNA, the CDR3 is TGCGCCAGCAGCTTTGGGGGGACTCGCCACAATGAGCAGTTCTTC.